One and the same sample provided the 15 T cell receptor beta chains below, sequenced in a study of spatial heterogeneity in lung cancer. Study results and limitations: Intratumoral expanded alpha and beta TCR counts were found to track tumor mutation counts.

Time point meaning: sample taken at primary tumor resection. These TCRs are of unknown antigen specificity. TCRdb itself ran the 5' RACE reads through MiXCR, one entry per CDR3 protein. Of 15,000 to 20,000 distinct CDR3 sequences in the sample, 9.5% to 10% were seen once. The source was lung tumor tissue, collected at surgery. The receptors come from a female donor with early-stage non-small cell lung cancer.

About this clonotype: Found in a library prepared for alpha chains, this beta chain is an off-target read, and its abundance has little meaning. V and J are TRBV10-2 and TRBJ2-1, with 10 bases fitting TRBD2. Germline V lookup: CDR1 WSHSY, CDR2 SAAADI. V trimming: 3 bases; J trimming: 5 bases; junction bases outside the gene matches: 7. The CDR3 length is 16 residues. CDR3 DNA: TGCGCCAGCAGTGATTTCGGGCTAGCGGGGGACAATGAGCAGTTCTTC. Its protein product is CASSDFGLAGDNEQFF.

This clonotype appeared many times. For a library built for alpha chains, this beta chain is a stray read; little rests on its size. The gene calls are TRBV2 and TRBJ1-5, with 7 bases aligning to TRBD1. The germline V gene has CDR1 SNHLY and CDR2 FYNNEI. The length of the CDR3 is 14 residues. V trimming: 8 bases; J trimming: 6 bases; junction bases outside the gene matches: 10. The CDR3 nucleotides read TGTGCCAGCGGGTTGGGACAGTCTGGTCAGCCCCAGCATTTT. Its translation is CASGLGQSGQPQHF.

This clonotype was counted a few times. Since it is a stray read in a library aimed at alpha chains, this beta chain has a size that is not meaningful. The gene calls are TRBV6-4 and TRBJ2-3; no clear D gene. V was trimmed by 4 bases and J by 0 bases, leaving 8 bases between them. CDR1 MRHNA and CDR2 SNTAGT come from the germline V gene. CDR3 length equals 14 residues. CDR3 region: CASSVDPSTDTQYF. CDR3 bases: TGTGCCAGCAGTGTGGACCCTAGCACAGATACGCAGTATTTT.

This clonotype has a count of ten or more. Since it is a stray read in a library aimed at alpha chains, this beta chain has a size that is not meaningful. J is TRBJ2-1 and V is TRBV24-1; TRBD1 agrees at 10 bases. With 6 bases clipped from V and 9 bases from J, the junction kept 10 bases outside the gene matches. In germline, CDR1 is KGHDR, CDR2 SFDVKD. This CDR3 is 15 amino acids long. The CDR3: CATSSPGQGKGEQFF. CDR3 in DNA: TGTGCCACCAGTTCTCCGGGACAGGGGAAAGGTGAGCAGTTCTTC.

This clonotype was seen ten or more times. This beta chain came through as a stray read in a library set up for alpha chains, and its size says little. V usage is TRBV6-6 and J usage is TRBJ1-2; 7 nucleotides agree with TRBD1. Germline V gene lookup returns CDR1 MNHNY and CDR2 SVGAGI (reference sequence). CDR3 length equals 12 residues. J gave up 6 bases and V 9 bases, and 7 bases lay outside the gene matches. DNA of the CDR3: TGTGCCAGTACCCAGGGGGTTGATGGCTACACCTTC. This translates into CASTQGVDGYTF.

As regards this clonotype: Being off target in a library aimed at alpha chains, this beta chain has a size of little meaning. The chain couples TRBV12-3 or TRBV12-4 to TRBJ2-2; D call uncertain. The CDR3 has 13 residues. Trimming took 3 bases from V and 6 from J, leaving 8 bases between them. The CDR3: CASSFRAAGELFF. CDR3 DNA sequence: TGTGCCAGCAGTTTTCGGGCAGCCGGGGAGCTGTTTTTT.

In the case of this clonotype: The library was prepared for alpha chains; this beta chain is a stray read, so its frequency means little. This rearrangement joins TRBV5-6 to TRBJ2-7; D possibly corresponds to TRBD2 (5 bases). V was pared by 2 bases and J by 0 bases, with 6 bases between. The length of the CDR3 is 13 residues. Germline assignment: CDR1 SGHDT and CDR2 YYEEEE. The DNA of the CDR3 is TGTGCCAGCAGCTTAGGGAGCTCCTACGAGCAGTACTTC. It yields the protein CASSLGSSYEQYF.

A few counts support this clonotype. Because this beta chain is a stray read in a library intended to capture alpha chains, its abundance should not be given much weight. This chain joins TRBV14 and TRBJ1-2; D gene uncertain. Germline V gene sequence: CDR1 SGHDN, CDR2 FVKESK. Trimming stripped 0 bases from V and 4 bases from J, with 18 bases between. The CDR3 spans 17 residues. Here the CDR3 reads CASSQDRVGTLFYGYTF. In DNA, the CDR3 is TGTGCCAGCAGCCAAGATCGCGTGGGTACGCTGTTCTATGGCTACACCTTC.

This clonotype was detected ten times or more. The size of this beta chain means little, since it is a stray read in a library made for alpha chains. The V call is TRBV9, the J call TRBJ1-2; 9 nucleotides agree with TRBD1. CDR1 and CDR2 from the germline V gene are SGDLS and YYNGEE. Losses at the gene ends were 3 bases for V and 4 bases for J; bases not matched to a gene: 7. There are 15 residues in the CDR3. DNA of the CDR3: TGTGCCAGCAGCGCGGGGGACAGGGTCAGCTATGGCTACACCTTC. It codes for CASSAGDRVSYGYTF.

This clonotype appeared many times. This beta chain lies outside the target of a library built for alpha chains; its clone size means little. V is TRBV9 and J is TRBJ1-4, with D unresolved. Trimming took off 0 bases at V and 6 bases at J, with 6 bases between the two ends. Germline V gives CDR1 SGDLS, CDR2 YYNGEE. The CDR3 sequence is 13 residues long. CDR3 in amino acids: CASSVAMDEKLFF. As DNA, the CDR3 is TGTGCCAGCAGCGTAGCTATGGATGAAAAACTGTTTTTT.

As to this clonotype: A much more abundant neighbour one base away suggests this may be a read error. A library prepared for alpha chains yielded this beta chain as an off-target read; its size is of little meaning. In nucleotides, the CDR3 is TGTGCCAGCAGCGAGACAGACAGGGGGCTGAGAGATACGCAGAATTTT. Translating it yields CASSETDRGLRDTQNF. The rearrangement links TRBV9 to TRBJ2-3; 10 nucleotides agree with TRBD1. CDR1 is SGDLS and CDR2 is YYNGEE in the germline V gene. This CDR3 spans 16 amino acids.

This clonotype was detected ten times or more. Since it is a stray read in a library aimed at alpha chains, this beta chain has a size that is not meaningful. The gene calls are TRBV5-4 and TRBJ2-3; D is tentatively TRBD1 or TRBD2 (5 bases each). Germline CDR1 is SGHNT and CDR2 is YYREEE (reference sequence). Trimming stripped 4 bases from V and 4 bases from J, with 16 bases between. The CDR3 is made up of 15 amino acids. This CDR3 is CASSPVPGRSDTQYF. The CDR3 DNA reads as TGTGCCAGCAGCCCTGTCCCGGGGCGTTCAGATACGCAGTATTTT. The full variable domain, its missing parts supplied by reference TRBV5-4 and TRBJ2-3, is ETGVTQSPTHLIKTRGQQVTLRCSSQSGHNTVSWYQQALGQGPQFIFQYYREEENGRGNFPPRFSGLQFPNYSSELNVNALELDDSALYLCASSPVPGRSDTQYFGPGTRLTVL.

This clonotype was seen at least ten times. Being off target in a library aimed at alpha chains, this beta chain has a size of little meaning. The rearrangement links TRBV24-1 to TRBJ1-5; 7 nucleotides agree with TRBD1. V shed 3 bases, J shed 6 bases, and the junction held 1 base outside the gene matches. Germline values: CDR1 KGHDR, CDR2 SFDVKD. The CDR3 is made up of 13 amino acids. Written as DNA, the CDR3 is TGTGCCACCAGTGATCGGACAGGTCAGCCCCAGCATTTT. This codes for CATSDRTGQPQHF.

This clonotype has just a few counts. This beta chain represents an off-target read in a library built for alpha chains; its size is of limited meaning. The chain has TRBV9 and TRBJ1-2, with D maybe TRBD1 (5 bases). V was shortened by 0 bases and J by 7 bases, with 13 bases between the two germline ends. The CDR3 spans 14 residues. Germline V gene lookup returns CDR1 SGDLS and CDR2 YYNGEE. CDR3 amino acids: CASSVAGEVSGYTF. Written as DNA, the CDR3 is TGTGCCAGCAGCGTAGCGGGGGAGGTGTCTGGCTACACCTTC. Full variable domain (remainder filled in from reference TRBV9 and TRBJ1-2): DSGVTQTPKHLITATGQRVTLRCSPRSGDLSVYWYQQSLDQGLQFLIQYYNGEERAKGNILERFSAQQFPDLHSELNLSSLELGDSALYFCASSVAGEVSGYTFGSGTRLTVV.

This clonotype was counted many times. Within a library made for alpha chains, this beta chain is off target, and its count is uninformative. The chain couples TRBV29-1 to TRBJ1-5, with D unresolved. V gave up 4 bases and J gave up 0 bases, with 7 bases separating them. The V gene's germline CDR1 is SQVTM and CDR2 ANQGSEA. There are 13 residues in the CDR3. CDR3 residues: CSVADHSNQPQHF. The CDR3 DNA reads as TGCAGCGTTGCGGACCATAGCAATCAGCCCCAGCATTTT.